The 12 T cell receptor beta chains below come from one sample, sequenced in a study of OX40 agonist ivuxolimab in advanced cancers. The data were produced by immunoSEQ multiplex PCR, yet TCRdb's version contains in-frame clones alone and is incomplete. The sample contains tens of thousands of clones, around 73% of which appear only once. Sequences were derived from CD4+ or CD8+ T cells sorted from blood, sampled in a trial of the OX40 agonist ivuxolimab. The receptor source for this set is an adult with an advanced solid tumor such as melanoma, head and neck, liver or kidney cancer.

This clone was found many times. V usage is TRBV5-3 and J usage is TRBJ2-2, with D possibly being TRBD1 (5 bases). TRBV5-3 is known as an ORF, though its function is uncertain. There are 19 residues in the CDR3. V lost 4 bases, J lost 2 bases, and 24 bases lay in between. The CDR3 bases are TGTGCCAGAAGCCCAGCTCGGCCTTACAGGCCCGAAAACACCGGGGAGCTGTTTTTT. This codes for CARSPARPYRPENTGELFF.

This clone was seen just once. This chain joins TRBV15 and TRBJ2-3; D possibly matches TRBD1 or TRBD2 (5 bases each). CDR1 and CDR2 from the germline V gene are LNHNV and YYDKDF (reference sequence). This CDR3 contains 18 residues. Trimming stripped 0 bases from V and 2 bases from J, with 18 bases between. The CDR3 bases are TGTGCCACCAGCAGAGATCAAATTCTAGGGGACGACACAGATACGCAGTATTTT. Protein sequence: CATSRDQILGDDTDTQYF.

The gene calls are TRBV25-1 and TRBJ1-1, with D possibly being TRBD1 (5 bases). Germline assignment: CDR1 MGHDK and CDR2 SYGVNS. The CDR3 has 14 amino acids. V lost 1 base to trimming and J lost 3 bases, with 9 bases between them. The CDR3 reads CASSEWGEDTEAFF. Written as DNA, the CDR3 is TGTGCCAGCAGTGAATGGGGGGAGGACACTGAAGCTTTCTTT. The full variable domain, completed using reference TRBV25-1 and TRBJ1-1, is EADIYQTPRYLVIGTGKKITLECSQTMGHDKMYWYQQDPGMELHLIHYSYGVNSTEKGDLSSESTVSRIRTEHFPLTLESARPSHTSQYLCASSEWGEDTEAFFGQGTRLTVV.

This sequence joins TRBV2 and TRBJ2-3, with D unclear. Germline loops: CDR1 SNHLY, CDR2 FYNNEI. Between the trimmed V and J ends, which lost 3 bases and 2 bases, there was a span of 9 bases. This CDR3 contains 14 residues. CDR3 protein: CASSDLSITDTQYF. The DNA of the CDR3 is TGTGCCAGCAGTGATCTCAGCATCACAGATACGCAGTATTTT.

This clone was seen a handful of times. The chain combines TRBV6-5 with TRBJ1-6; no firm D call. There are 13 residues in the CDR3. The V gene lost 4 bases and the J gene lost 3 bases, with 4 bases spanning the gap. The germline CDR1 and CDR2 sequences are MNHEY and SVGAGI. The CDR3 here is CASSLIYNSPLHF. Written as DNA, the CDR3 is TGTGCCAGCAGTTTAATCTATAATTCACCCCTCCACTTT.

This clone was found a few times. The chain employs TRBV10-3 and TRBJ2-7; D might be TRBD1 (6 bases). Trimming removed 9 bases at V and 6 bases at J, with 12 bases between. This CDR3 spans 11 amino acids. CDR1 and CDR2 from the germline V gene are ENHRY and SYGVKD. The CDR3 region is CAIKDRGEQYF. CDR3 coding DNA: TGTGCCATTAAGGACAGAGGCGAGCAGTACTTC.

The V and J genes are TRBV7-8 and TRBJ1-1; weak D call: TRBD1 (5 bases). Trimming took off 1 base at V and 6 bases at J, with 9 bases between the two ends. The CDR3 has 13 residues. Per germline, CDR1 SGHVS and CDR2 FQNEAQ. CDR3 loop: CASSLVKGSEAFF. CDR3 DNA: TGTGCCAGCAGCTTAGTGAAGGGGTCTGAAGCTTTCTTT.

The chain joins TRBV5-6 to TRBJ2-5, with TRBD2 matching 8 bases. In germline, CDR1 is SGHDT, CDR2 YYEEEE. V was pared by 0 bases and J by 4 bases, with 2 bases of the junction left unmatched. There are 14 residues in the CDR3. In DNA, the CDR3 is TGTGCCAGCAGCTTGGCGGGACTAGGAGAGACCCAGTACTTC. This sequence encodes CASSLAGLGETQYF. Filled out from reference TRBV5-6 and TRBJ2-5, the complete variable domain reads DAGVTQSPTHLIKTRGQQVTLRCSPKSGHDTVSWYQQALGQGPQFIFQYYEEEERQRGNFPDRFSGHQFPNYSSELNVNALLLGDSALYLCASSLAGLGETQYFGPGTRLLVL.

This clone was counted between two and nine times. The chain joins TRBV7-2 to TRBJ2-3; perhaps TRBD2 as D (7 bases). This CDR3 has 15 residues. Germline loops: CDR1 SGHTA, CDR2 FQGNSA. V was clipped by 1 base and J by 2 bases, with 10 bases between them. CDR3 in amino acids: CASSLEGGNTDTQYF. CDR3 nucleotide sequence: TGTGCCAGCAGCTTAGAGGGGGGGAACACAGATACGCAGTATTTT.

The V gene is TRBV7-3, the J gene TRBJ1-1; a possible D gene is TRBD1 (5 bases). The CDR3 sequence is 15 residues long. The V end was cut by 5 bases, the J end by 6 bases, with 19 bases between. Germline values: CDR1 SGHTA, CDR2 FQGTGA. This CDR3 is CASSGSVRAGAEAFF. As DNA, the CDR3 is TGTGCCAGCAGCGGTTCGGTCAGGGCGGGGGCTGAAGCTTTCTTT.

The chain joins TRBV19 to TRBJ2-5; no firm D call. Trimming pared 1 base from V and 7 bases from J, leaving 13 bases between. The CDR3 sequence is 14 residues long. In germline, CDR1 is LNHDA, CDR2 SQIVND (reference sequence). This CDR3 is CASSIGATRGTQYF. The CDR3 DNA reads as TGTGCCAGTAGTATAGGGGCGACGAGAGGGACCCAGTACTTC.

The chain joins TRBV11-3 to TRBJ1-4; D uncertain. Trimming cost V 5 bases and J 3 bases, with 16 bases left between them. The CDR3 loop spans 16 amino acids. Germline loops: CDR1 SGHNT, CDR2 YENEEA. The CDR3 DNA reads TGTGCCAGCAGCCCTCCAGCCGTCGGGGCTAATGAAAAACTGTTTTTT. It yields the protein CASSPPAVGANEKLFF.